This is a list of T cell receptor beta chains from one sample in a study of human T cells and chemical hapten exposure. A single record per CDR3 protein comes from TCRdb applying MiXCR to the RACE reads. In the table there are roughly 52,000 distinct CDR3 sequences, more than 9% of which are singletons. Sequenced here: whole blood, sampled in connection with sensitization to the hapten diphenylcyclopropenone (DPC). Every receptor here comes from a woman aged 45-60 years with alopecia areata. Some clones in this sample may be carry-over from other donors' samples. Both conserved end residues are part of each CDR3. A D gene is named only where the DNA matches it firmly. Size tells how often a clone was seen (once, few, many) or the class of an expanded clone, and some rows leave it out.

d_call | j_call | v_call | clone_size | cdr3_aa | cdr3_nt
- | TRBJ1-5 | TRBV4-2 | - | CASSQGWVNQPQHF | TGTGCCAGCAGCCAAGGATGGGTCAATCAGCCCCAGCATTTT
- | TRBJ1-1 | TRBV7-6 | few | CASSLGTLNTEAFF | TGTGCCAGCAGCCTAGGGACCTTGAACACTGAAGCTTTCTTT
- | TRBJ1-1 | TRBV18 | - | CASSPRTETNTEAFF | TGTGCCAGCTCACCTCGGACAGAGACGAACACTGAAGCTTTCTTT
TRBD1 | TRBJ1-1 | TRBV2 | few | CASTGGLSNTEAFF | TGTGCCAGTACAGGGGGCCTGTCGAACACTGAAGCTTTCTTT
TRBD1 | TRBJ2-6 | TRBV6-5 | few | CASSYIKTGAGANVLTF | TGTGCCAGCAGTTACATTAAAACAGGGGCTGGGGCCAACGTCCTGACTTTC
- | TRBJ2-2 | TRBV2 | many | CASGSEVTGELFF | TGTGCCAGCGGTAGCGAGGTCACCGGGGAGCTGTTTTTT
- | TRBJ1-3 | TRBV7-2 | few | CASSLGQGSHTIYF | TGTGCCAGCAGCTTAGGGCAGGGGTCGCACACCATATATTTT
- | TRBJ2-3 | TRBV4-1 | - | CASSPYRDGGDTQYF | TGCGCCAGCAGCCCCTACCGGGATGGGGGAGATACGCAGTATTTT
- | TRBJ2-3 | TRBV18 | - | CASSPAVSRTDTQYF | TGTGCCAGCTCCCCTGCTGTGTCCCGCACAGATACGCAGTATTTT
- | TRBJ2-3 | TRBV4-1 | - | CASSQLGGTDAQYF | TGCGCCAGCAGCCAGCTAGGCGGCACAGATGCGCAGTATTTT
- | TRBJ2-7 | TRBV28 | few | CASSLLPYEQYF | TGTGCCAGCAGCCTCCTCCCCTACGAGCAGTACTTC
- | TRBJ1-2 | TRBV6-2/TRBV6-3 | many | CASSYSRRGADYGYTF | TGTGCCAGCAGTTACTCGAGGCGAGGGGCTGACTATGGCTACACCTTC
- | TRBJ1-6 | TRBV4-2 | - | CASSQEETGSSPLHF | TGTGCCAGCAGCCAAGAGGAGACAGGTAGTTCACCCCTCCACTTT
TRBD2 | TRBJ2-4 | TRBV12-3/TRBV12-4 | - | CASTIAGTKNIQYF | TGTGCCAGCACCATAGCGGGTACCAAAAACATTCAGTACTTC
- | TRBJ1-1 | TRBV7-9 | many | CASSSEKNTEAFF | TGTGCCAGCAGCTCAGAAAAGAACACTGAAGCTTTCTTT
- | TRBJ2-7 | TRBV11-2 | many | CASSLGTVREKQYF | TGTGCCAGCAGCTTAGGAACCGTCAGGGAGAAGCAGTACTTC
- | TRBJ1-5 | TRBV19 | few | CASSIIGNLVLGQPQHF | TGTGCCAGTAGTATTATTGGGAACTTGGTGCTCGGTCAGCCCCAGCATTTT
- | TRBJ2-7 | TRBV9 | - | CASSVAGSPGGEQYF | TGTGCCAGCAGCGTAGCTGGCTCCCCGGGTGGAGAGCAGTACTTC
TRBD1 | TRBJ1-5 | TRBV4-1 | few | CASSQDRTGNNQPQHF | TGCGCCAGCAGCCAAGATCGGACAGGGAATAATCAGCCCCAGCATTTT
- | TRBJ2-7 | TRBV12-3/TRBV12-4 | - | CASSLRGFLGYEQYF | TGTGCCAGCAGTTTACGGGGCTTCCTAGGCTACGAGCAGTACTTC
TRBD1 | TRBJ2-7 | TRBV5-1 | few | CASSFGTGVGEQYF | TGCGCCAGCAGCTTCGGGACAGGGGTCGGCGAGCAGTACTTC
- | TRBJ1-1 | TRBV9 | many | CASSSEGGVTEAFF | TGTGCCAGCAGCTCCGAGGGAGGGGTCACTGAAGCTTTCTTT
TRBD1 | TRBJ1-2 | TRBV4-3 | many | CASSRWTGVPRGYTF | TGCGCCAGCAGCCGATGGACAGGGGTCCCCCGTGGCTACACCTTC
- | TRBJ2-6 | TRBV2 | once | CASSELAAGANVLTF | TGTGCCAGCAGTGAATTGGCAGCTGGGGCCAACGTCCTGACTTTC
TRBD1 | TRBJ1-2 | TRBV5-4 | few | CASSSGQAGHYGYTF | TGTGCCAGCAGCTCCGGACAGGCCGGTCACTATGGCTACACCTTC
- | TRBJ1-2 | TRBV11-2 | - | CASSLDVRDTTYGYTF | TGTGCCAGCAGCTTAGATGTCCGGGACACCACCTATGGCTACACCTTC
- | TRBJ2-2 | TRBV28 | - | CATLLARELFF | TGTGCCACCCTCCTCGCACGGGAGCTGTTTTTT
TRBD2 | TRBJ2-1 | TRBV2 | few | CASSGGEGLAGHNEQFF | TGTGCCAGCAGTGGGGGTGAGGGACTAGCGGGCCACAATGAGCAGTTCTTC
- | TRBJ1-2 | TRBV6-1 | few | CASSEGRGLSYGYTF | TGTGCCAGCAGTGAAGGTCGCGGGCTGTCCTATGGCTACACCTTC
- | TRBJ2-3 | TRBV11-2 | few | CASSPSRNPADTQYF | TGTGCCAGCAGCCCTTCCAGGAATCCGGCAGATACGCAGTATTTT
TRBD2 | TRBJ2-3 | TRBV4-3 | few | CASSPYSGSSTDTQYF | TGCGCCAGCAGCCCTTATAGCGGGTCAAGCACAGATACGCAGTATTTT
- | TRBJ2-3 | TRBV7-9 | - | CASTVGLTTDTQYF | TGTGCCAGCACCGTGGGACTTACCACAGATACGCAGTATTTT